These 32 T cell receptor beta chains were all obtained from the same sample, sequenced in a study of T cells in Graves' hyperthyroidism and ophthalmopathy. Amplified TCR beta CDR3 regions came from RNA transcripts. When the TCR CDR3 underwent first-round RT-PCR, the HTBI primer set was used. TCRdb fed the multiplex PCR reads into MiXCR, producing one record per CDR3 protein. The repertoire consists of 600,000 to 700,000 distinct CDR3 sequences, with just under 45% occurring once and the leading ten covering about 7.2%. The sample consisted of peripheral blood or thyroid tissue (not recorded which). Every receptor here comes from an adult man with Graves' disease, either hyperthyroidism or ophthalmopathy (not recorded which).

This rearrangement joins TRBV11-2 to TRBJ1-6, with unresolved D. The CDR3 extends over 11 amino acids. V lost 7 bases and J 7 bases, leaving 5 bases between the germline ends. CDR1 is SGHAT, CDR2 FQNNGV, per germline. CDR3 bases: TGTGCCAGCACTTCGAATTCACCCCTCCACTTT. It specifies CASTSNSPLHF.

The chain is built from TRBV24-1 and TRBJ2-5; D is uncertain. The CDR3 spans 12 residues. Germline V CDR1 and CDR2: KGHDR, SFDVKD. The V and J ends lost 3 bases and 9 bases respectively, with 10 bases between them. The CDR3 coding sequence is TGTGCCACCAGTGATCGAGATCAGCCCCAGTACTTC. Translation: CATSDRDQPQYF.

This chain connects TRBV7-2 to TRBJ2-3; 9 nucleotides line up with TRBD2. Germline lookup yields CDR1 SGHTA and CDR2 FQGNSA. Trimming at V came to 1 base and at J to 4 bases, leaving 3 bases not matched to a gene. The length of the CDR3 is 15 residues. CDR3 amino acids: CASSLELAGADTQYF. The CDR3 coding sequence is TGTGCCAGCAGCTTAGAACTAGCGGGCGCAGATACGCAGTATTTT.

Remarks on this clonotype: This may stem from a read error, because a much larger clone lies one nucleotide away. CDR3 region: CAISEQRDKYEKLFF. The CDR3, as DNA: TGTGCCATCAGTGAACAGCGGGACAAGTATGAAAAACTGTTTTTT. The rearrangement links TRBV10-3 to TRBJ1-4; possible D gene TRBD1, 6 bases. Trimming shortened V by 3 bases and J by 6 bases, and 14 bases separated the two germline ends. This CDR3 has 15 residues. Germline V gives CDR1 ENHRY, CDR2 SYGVKD.

A few counts support this clonotype. J is TRBJ1-5 and V is TRBV7-2, with 7 bases aligning to TRBD1. Germline V lookup: CDR1 SGHTA, CDR2 FQGNSA. Trimming took 1 base from V and 6 from J; bases not matched to a gene: 6. CDR3 length: 15 residues. CDR3 amino acids: CASSLENNRGQPQHF. CDR3 DNA: TGTGCCAGCAGCTTAGAAAACAACAGGGGTCAGCCCCAGCATTTT.

Only one count was recorded for this clonotype. The J gene is TRBJ1-4, the V gene TRBV29-1; perhaps TRBD1 as D (6 bases). This CDR3 has 14 amino acids. CDR1 and CDR2 from the germline V gene are SQVTM and ANQGSEA. V lost 6 bases to trimming and J lost 7 bases, with 18 bases between them. The CDR3 sequence is CSVHRDGGREKLFF. The CDR3 nucleotides read TGCAGCGTACACAGGGACGGGGGACGTGAAAAACTGTTTTTT.

This clonotype appeared a few times. V and J are TRBV12-3 or TRBV12-4 and TRBJ1-3; D remains unclear. Trimming took off 8 bases at V and 0 bases at J, with 11 bases between the two ends. This CDR3 is 14 amino acids long. CDR3 DNA: TGTGCCAGCGGTGTAGGAAGCTCTGGAAACACCATATATTTT. Translating it yields CASGVGSSGNTIYF.

This clonotype was observed a few times. CDR3 region: CASSGIGASYEQYF. In DNA form, the CDR3 reads TGTGCCAGCAGTGGTATAGGGGCGTCCTACGAGCAGTACTTC. This chain connects TRBV12-3 or TRBV12-4 to TRBJ2-7, with D possibly TRBD1 on 5 matching bases. This CDR3 comprises 14 residues. With 5 bases removed from V and 1 base from J, the gap between germline ends came to 12 bases.

As concerns this clonotype: At one end the junction does not follow the germline gene, possibly because of a read error. The rearrangement joins TRBV16 to TRBJ2-5; D tentatively reads TRBD1 or TRBD2 (5 bases each). The CDR3 loop spans 16 amino acids. Germline CDR1 and CDR2: KGHSY and FQNENV. The CDR3 DNA reads as TGTGCCAGCAGTCAATCGGGGAGAGGGGTAGTAGAGACCCAGTACTTC. Encoded protein: CASSQSGRGVVETQYF.

The sample holds many counts of this clonotype. This sequence joins TRBV6-5 and TRBJ1-2; D is perhaps TRBD1 (6 bases). CDR1 MNHEY and CDR2 SVGAGI come from the germline V gene. V gave up 4 bases and J gave up 2 bases, with 14 bases separating them. CDR3 length: 15 residues. For the CDR3, the DNA is TGTGCCAGCAGTTCCATCCTGGGACAAAACTATGGCTACACCTTC. It encodes CASSSILGQNYGYTF.

This clonotype was found a few times. A read error is possible here, since a much larger clone lies one base away. This rearrangement joins TRBV15 to TRBJ1-5; D gene unclear. The CDR3 has 13 amino acids. Germline V lookup: CDR1 LNHNV, CDR2 YYDKDF (reference sequence). The CDR3 protein is CATSRRQNRPQHF. DNA of the CDR3: TGTGCCACCAGCAGACGCCAAAATCGGCCCCAGCATTTT. The full variable domain, its missing parts supplied by reference TRBV15 and TRBJ1-5, is DAMVIQNPRYQVTQFGKPVTLSCSQTLNHNVMYWYQQKSSQAPKLLFHYYDKDFNNEADTPDNFQSRRPNTSFCFLDIRSPGLGDTAMYLCATSRRQNRPQHFGDGTRLSIL.

This clonotype was seen more than once but under ten times. CDR3 DNA: TGTGCCACCAGTGATTTGTTCAGCACAGATACGCAGTATTTT. The encoded protein is CATSDLFSTDTQYF. The chain joins TRBV24-1 to TRBJ2-3; no clear D. The germline CDR1 and CDR2 sequences are KGHDR and SFDVKD. With 0 bases removed from V and 0 bases from J, the gap between germline ends came to 3 bases. This CDR3 region has 14 residues.

As regards this clonotype: This may come from a read error, since a much larger clone is one base off. V gene TRBV24-1 combines with J gene TRBJ1-2; D unresolved. This CDR3 spans 13 amino acids. Germline CDR1 and CDR2: KGHDR and SFDVKD. CDR3 nucleotides: TGTGCCACCAGTGAAGCGGTTGGCTATGGCCACACCTTC. This translates into CATSEAVGYGHTF.

This clonotype was picked up many times. The rearrangement uses TRBV19 and TRBJ1-5, with D unresolved. Germline-derived CDR1 and CDR2 are LNHDA and SQIVND (reference sequence). The CDR3 contains 15 residues. V was cut by 4 bases and J by 2 bases, with 12 bases left in between. The CDR3 coding sequence is TGTGCCAGTAGTACCCGGAGGATGGGCAATCAGCCCCAGCATTTT. Amino acids: CASSTRRMGNQPQHF.

A note on this clonotype: This may stem from a read error, because a much larger clone lies one nucleotide away. The chain joins TRBV10-3 to TRBJ1-1; TRBD1 agrees at 9 bases. The ends lost 5 bases at V and 6 bases at J; junction bases unmatched: 13. Germline assignment: CDR1 ENHRY and CDR2 SYGVKD. This CDR3 is 16 amino acids long. CDR3 loop: CAISRYSGTGSSEAFF. The CDR3 nucleotides are TGTGCCATCAGTCGGTATAGTGGGACAGGGTCTTCTGAAGCTTTCTTT.

This clonotype was found many times. At one boundary the junction diverges from the germline segment, which might be a read error. J is TRBJ1-1 and V is TRBV5-1, with 9 positions matching TRBD1. CDR3 length: 12 amino acids. Germline loops: CDR1 SGHRS, CDR2 YFSETQ. The CDR3 DNA follows: TGCGCCAGCAGCTTATCCGGACAGGGGATGGTCTTT. Translating it yields CASSLSGQGMVF.

The chain carries TRBV5-6 and TRBJ1-4, with D uncertain. The CDR3 length is 16 residues. CDR1 is SGHDT, CDR2 YYEEEE, per germline. V lost 3 bases and J lost 4, with 16 bases in between. CDR3: CASSYRPGRFNEKLFF. Written as DNA, the CDR3 is TGTGCCAGCAGCTACCGGCCTGGACGGTTTAATGAAAAACTGTTTTTT.

This rearrangement joins TRBV19 to TRBJ1-1, with 7 nucleotides matching TRBD1. V shed 3 bases, J shed 1 base, and the junction held 5 bases outside the gene matches. The CDR3 covers 15 residues. Germline loops: CDR1 LNHDA, CDR2 SQIVND (reference sequence). CDR3 sequence (DNA): TGTGCCAGTAGTATCGCGGGGACAGCGAACACTGAAGCTTTCTTT. Amino acids: CASSIAGTANTEAFF. The full variable domain, rest sourced from reference TRBV19 and TRBJ1-1, is DGGITQSPKYLFRKEGQNVTLSCEQNLNHDAMYWYRQDPGQGLRLIYYSQIVNDFQKGDIAEGYSVSREKKESFPLTVTSAQKNPTAFYLCASSIAGTANTEAFFGQGTRLTVV.

The chain uses TRBV29-1 and TRBJ2-7; 7 positions match TRBD1. Trimming removed 8 bases from V and 3 bases from J; junction bases left unmatched: 10. Germline V gene sequence: CDR1 SQVTM, CDR2 ANQGSEA. The CDR3 runs to 13 residues. The CDR3 loop reads CSSTDRFIYEQYF. Written as DNA, the CDR3 is TGCAGCTCGACGGACAGGTTCATCTACGAGCAGTACTTC.

This rearrangement joins TRBV7-9 to TRBJ1-1, with D perhaps TRBD1 (5 bases). V gave up 5 bases and J gave up 0 bases, with 10 bases separating them. The germline V gene has CDR1 SEHNR and CDR2 FQNEAQ (reference sequence). This CDR3 region has 14 residues. CDR3 residues: CASSETAMNTEAFF. The CDR3 coding sequence is TGTGCCAGCAGCGAGACAGCCATGAACACTGAAGCTTTCTTT.

This clonotype showed up just a few times. The chain couples TRBV6-5 to TRBJ1-5; unclear D gene. Germline CDR1 reads MNHEY; CDR2 reads SVGAGI. V lost 7 bases to trimming and J lost 0 bases, with 7 bases between them. The CDR3 length is 13 residues. The CDR3 bases are TGTGCCAGCACCTTCCATAGCAATCAGCCCCAGCATTTT. It yields the protein CASTFHSNQPQHF.

This clonotype was found a few times. The gene calls are TRBV20-1 and TRBJ1-4; D is undetermined. V was trimmed by 5 bases and J by 6 bases, leaving 16 bases between them. The CDR3 covers 14 residues. CDR1 is DFQATT, CDR2 SNEGSKA, per germline (reference sequence). The CDR3 DNA sequence: TGCAGTGCTTTATACCCAGGTGGAGATGAAAAACTGTTTTTT. It encodes CSALYPGGDEKLFF.

V and J are TRBV6-5 and TRBJ1-1; D unresolved. V gave up 7 bases and J gave up 1 base, with 10 bases separating them. From germline, CDR1 is MNHEY and CDR2 SVGAGI. This CDR3 has 13 amino acids. The CDR3 sequence is CASTMPGNTEAFF. CDR3 nucleotides: TGTGCCAGCACCATGCCTGGGAACACTGAAGCTTTCTTT.

Worth noting for this clonotype: This may be a read error: a much more frequent sequence differs by one nucleotide. This chain joins TRBV29-1 and TRBJ2-7; D is tentatively TRBD1 or TRBD2 (5 bases each). This CDR3 comprises 11 residues. Trimming took off 2 bases at V and 5 bases at J, with 7 bases between the two ends. Germline CDR1 and CDR2: SQVTM and ANQGSEA. CDR3 protein: CSVEWGNEQYF. The CDR3 DNA reads as TGCAGCGTTGAATGGGGGAACGAGCAGTACTTC.

In its sample, this clonotype was seen many times. For the CDR3, the DNA is TGCAGTGCTAGAACACCATCTAACTATGGCTACACCTTC. It encodes CSARTPSNYGYTF. This chain joins TRBV20-1 and TRBJ1-2; D remains ambiguous. Germline values: CDR1 DFQATT, CDR2 SNEGSKA (reference sequence). This CDR3 contains 13 residues. With 2 bases removed from V and 0 bases from J, the gap between germline ends came to 7 bases.

CDR3 sequence reads: CASSFSQGPGNTIYF. The DNA of the CDR3 is TGCGCCAGCAGCTTCTCTCAGGGTCCCGGAAACACCATATATTTT. The chain uses TRBV5-1 and TRBJ1-3, with a weak D call TRBD1 (5 bases). The CDR3 has 15 amino acids. V lost 2 bases and J lost 4, with 13 bases in between. Germline-derived CDR1 and CDR2 are SGHRS and YFSETQ.

The chain combines TRBV9 with TRBJ1-2; 10 bases agree with TRBD1. V gave up 4 bases and J gave up 8 bases; unmatched junction bases: 14. The CDR3 is made up of 16 amino acids. Germline V gives CDR1 SGDLS, CDR2 YYNGEE. The DNA for the CDR3 is TGTGCCAGCAGCACCCGTCCCGGGACAGGGGTCGGAGGCTACACCTTC. Translated: CASSTRPGTGVGGYTF. Variable domain in full (rest from reference TRBV9 and TRBJ1-2): DSGVTQTPKHLITATGQRVTLRCSPRSGDLSVYWYQQSLDQGLQFLIQYYNGEERAKGNILERFSAQQFPDLHSELNLSSLELGDSALYFCASSTRPGTGVGGYTFGSGTRLTVV.

The chain carries TRBV25-1 and TRBJ1-1, with D possibly TRBD1 on 6 matching bases. This CDR3 contains 13 residues. Germline CDR1 reads MGHDK; CDR2 reads SYGVNS. Written as DNA, the CDR3 is TGTGCTAGACCGGGGGCACCGAACACTGAAGCTTTCTTT. It specifies CARPGAPNTEAFF.

CDR3 sequence: CASSLSTSVERGETQYF. For the CDR3, the DNA is TGTGCCAGCAGCTTATCTACTAGCGTAGAGCGTGGGGAGACCCAGTACTTC. The chain combines TRBV7-6 with TRBJ2-5; TRBD2 aligns across 7 bases. The germline V gene encodes CDR1 SGHVS and CDR2 FNYEAQ. The junction had 14 bases not matched to a gene; V was cut back by 2 bases and J by 5 bases. CDR3 size: 17 residues.

This clonotype was detected ten times or more. The gene calls are TRBV29-1 and TRBJ1-2, with D perhaps TRBD1 (6 bases). The CDR3 length is 13 residues. Germline lookup yields CDR1 SQVTM and CDR2 ANQGSEA. The V gene lost 3 bases and the J gene lost 4 bases, with 12 bases spanning the gap. CDR3 nucleotides: TGCAGCGTTGACCCGGACAGTTTCTATGGCTACACCTTC. Translated: CSVDPDSFYGYTF.

The chain links TRBV7-2 to TRBJ1-4; D call uncertain. The germline gives CDR1 SGHTA, CDR2 FQGNSA. V lost 6 bases to trimming and J lost 7 bases, with 9 bases between them. CDR3 length equals 12 residues. The CDR3 region has the DNA TGTGCCAGCAGGTCGGATCGTGAAAAACTGTTTTTT. It yields the protein CASRSDREKLFF.

The chain employs TRBV2 and TRBJ1-6; D perhaps matches TRBD1 (5 bases). Germline CDR1 reads SNHLY; CDR2 reads FYNNEI. This CDR3 is built from 12 residues. V was cut by 8 bases and J by 7 bases, with 9 bases left in between. The CDR3 sequence is CASFRDNSPLHF. DNA of the CDR3: TGTGCCAGCTTCCGGGACAATTCACCCCTCCACTTT.